This entry lists 14 T cell receptor beta chains sequenced from one sample in a study of T cell repertoires in cytomegalovirus infection. MiXCR was run by TCRdb on the reads, yielding one entry per CDR3 protein. The table lists 20,000 to 25,000 distinct CDR3 sequences, around 43% of them singletons. Their target antigens are unknown. The source was CD8+ T cells from cultured PBMCs, collected from culture after CMV antigen stimulation. These receptors were taken from a human donor in good health (CMV status not recorded). Some clones in this sample may be carry-over from other donors' samples.

The V call is TRBV6-2 or TRBV6-3, the J call TRBJ2-4; D call uncertain. The CDR3 consists of 17 residues. Germline V CDR1 and CDR2: MNHEY, SVGEGT. Trimming cost V 4 bases and J 0 bases, with 16 bases left between them. This CDR3 is CASSCDGQKLAKNIQYF. The CDR3 coding sequence is TGTGCCAGCAGTTGCGACGGCCAGAAACTAGCCAAAAACATTCAGTACTTC.

The chain carries TRBV30 and TRBJ2-1; D unresolved. Germline V gives CDR1 GTSNPN, CDR2 SVGIG (reference sequence). CDR3 length: 12 amino acids. Trimming shortened V by 1 base and J by 4 bases, and 5 bases separated the two germline ends. As DNA, the CDR3 is TGTGCCTGGAGTGCTCTATACAATGAGCAGTTCTTC. It is translated as CAWSALYNEQFF.

The V gene is TRBV27, the J gene TRBJ1-1; a possible D gene is TRBD1 (5 bases). The CDR3 totals 14 residues. With 4 bases removed from V and 0 bases from J, the gap between germline ends came to 9 bases. The germline CDR1 and CDR2 sequences are MNHEY and SMNVEV (reference sequence). The CDR3 loop reads CASSSGQMNTEAFF. In nucleotides, the CDR3 is TGTGCCAGCAGTTCAGGGCAGATGAACACTGAAGCTTTCTTT.

The chain is built from TRBV28 and TRBJ1-1; D not resolved. CDR1 is MDHEN, CDR2 SYDVKM, per germline. The CDR3 covers 13 residues. Trimming took 10 bases from V and 3 from J, leaving 15 bases between them. CDR3 region: CAIPEGTDTEAFF. CDR3 in DNA: TGTGCCATACCGGAAGGAACGGACACTGAAGCTTTCTTT.

The gene calls are TRBV27 and TRBJ1-5, with TRBD1 matching over 7 bases. Germline V CDR1 and CDR2: MNHEY, SMNVEV (reference sequence). The CDR3 is 19 residues long. The V and J ends lost 4 bases and 4 bases, in that order; junction bases with no gene match: 19. In nucleotides, the CDR3 is TGTGCCAGCAGTTCCACGCGACCCACCTGGGACAGAGATAATCAGCCCCAGCATTTT. Protein product: CASSSTRPTWDRDNQPQHF.

This clonotype was observed a few times. V and J are TRBV24-1 and TRBJ2-3; no reliable D call. This CDR3 region has 12 residues. The germline V gene encodes CDR1 KGHDR and CDR2 SFDVKD. V was cut by 3 bases and J by 6 bases, with 6 bases left in between. The CDR3 nucleotides are TGTGCCACCAGTGATGAAGGGGATACGCAGTATTTT. Translation gives CATSDEGDTQYF.

This clonotype was observed a handful of times. V gene TRBV6-2 or TRBV6-3 combines with J gene TRBJ2-5; possibly TRBD1 for D (5 bases). The CDR3 runs to 14 residues. CDR1 MNHEY and CDR2 SVGEGT come from the germline V gene. V was clipped by 6 bases and J by 5 bases, with 16 bases between them. Here the CDR3 DNA reads TGTGCCAGCAGGTTACAGGTGACTTCGGAGACCCAGTACTTC. Amino acid sequence: CASRLQVTSETQYF.

In its sample, this clonotype was seen a few times. The chain combines TRBV6-2 or TRBV6-3 with TRBJ2-6; D ambiguous. Germline lookup yields CDR1 MNHEY and CDR2 SVGEGT. V was trimmed by 2 bases and J by 0 bases, leaving 5 bases between them. The CDR3 has 15 amino acids. The CDR3 DNA reads TGTGCCAGCAGTTACGACAACTCTGGGGCCAACGTCCTGACTTTC. Translated: CASSYDNSGANVLTF.

As regards this clonotype: A read error is possible here, since a much larger clone lies one base away. The rearrangement uses TRBV12-3 or TRBV12-4 and TRBJ2-7; D possibly corresponds to TRBD2 (6 bases). The CDR3 contains 13 residues. Between the trimmed V and J ends, which lost 6 bases and 5 bases, there was a span of 14 bases. The CDR3 coding sequence is TGTGCCAGCAGCACAGCCTGGGGGGACGAGCAGTACTTC. Translated: CASSTAWGDEQYF.

The chain uses TRBV4-1 and TRBJ1-6; D is possibly TRBD1 (6 bases). The CDR3 contains 18 residues. Germline assignment: CDR1 MGHRA and CDR2 YSYEKL. The V gene lost 0 bases and the J gene lost 0 bases, with 12 bases spanning the gap. CDR3 sequence (DNA): TGCGCCAGCAGCCAAGATAAGGGGGGCGGCTCCTATAATTCACCCCTCCACTTT. Translated: CASSQDKGGGSYNSPLHF.

The rearrangement links TRBV20-1 to TRBJ2-1, with D perhaps TRBD2 (5 bases). V was pared by 0 bases and J by 5 bases, with 17 bases between. Germline CDR1 DFQATT, CDR2 SNEGSKA (reference sequence). The CDR3 totals 16 residues. This chain's CDR3 is CSARDDSRVIHNEQFF. As DNA, the CDR3 is TGCAGTGCTAGAGATGATTCGAGGGTGATCCACAATGAGCAGTTCTTC.

This clonotype was counted ten times or more. The chain combines TRBV24-1 with TRBJ2-7; 7 positions match TRBD1. J lost 0 bases, V lost 0 bases, and 7 bases had no gene match. CDR1 and CDR2 (germline): KGHDR, SFDVKD. The CDR3 is made up of 17 amino acids. The CDR3 region has the DNA TGTGCCACCAGTGATTTGTCGACAGGGAAGAGCTCCTACGAGCAGTACTTC. Its translation: CATSDLSTGKSSYEQYF.

The chain uses TRBV27 and TRBJ2-1, with TRBD2 identical over 7 bases. Trimming removed 3 bases from V and 0 bases from J; junction bases left unmatched: 5. This CDR3 spans 16 amino acids. CDR1 MNHEY and CDR2 SMNVEV come from the germline V gene (reference sequence). Here the CDR3 DNA reads TGTGCCAGCAGTTTTGACGGGGGGAACTCCTACAATGAGCAGTTCTTC. This gives the protein CASSFDGGNSYNEQFF.

This clonotype was detected a few times. The rearrangement joins TRBV4-3 to TRBJ2-1, with D uncertain. In germline, CDR1 is LGHNA, CDR2 YSLEER. V shed 0 bases and J shed 0 bases, with 9 bases lying between them. This CDR3 is built from 16 residues. CDR3 nucleotide sequence: TGCGCCAGCAGCCAAGATAGTGTGAGCTCCTACAATGAGCAGTTCTTC. Its protein product is CASSQDSVSSYNEQFF.